Presented here are 10 T cell receptor beta chains from one specimen sequenced in a study of cytomegalovirus exposure and HLA in healthy donors (TCRdb year 2017). Library preparation employed the immunoSEQ multiplex PCR assay. The multiplex PCR relied on a mix of 60 forward primers for TCR Vbeta segments and 13 reverse primers for TCR Jbeta segments. Imported from immuneACCESS, the table was reduced by TCRdb to in-frame sequences with V and J called. These copies leave out some clones; in studies compared against another copy, an unresolved V gene accounts for under half, and the cause of the remainder is not known. The table for this sample lists 100,000 to 150,000 clones; around 80% of them were counted only once. Together, the top ten hold approximately 0.99% of the sample. The sample was PBMCs. Receptor source: a woman in her twenties or thirties in good health and CMV-seronegative.

This clone was seen just once. The chain couples TRBV2 to TRBJ2-1; possibly TRBD1 for D (5 bases). V was clipped by 3 bases and J by 7 bases, with 7 bases between them. Germline V gene data show CDR1 as SNHLY and CDR2 as FYNNEI. This CDR3 has 12 residues. As DNA, the CDR3 is TGTGCCAGCAGTGATGACAGTAATGAGCAGTTCTTC. Amino acid sequence: CASSDDSNEQFF.

The chain carries TRBV7-2 and TRBJ2-1, with TRBD2 matching 8 bases. The CDR3 runs to 16 residues. Per the germline V gene, CDR1 is SGHTA and CDR2 is FQGNSA. Unmatched junction bases numbered 8, after V lost 0 bases and J lost 7 bases. In DNA form, the CDR3 reads TGTGCCAGCAGCTTAGCCCCAGCGGGAGTCGGGAATGAGCAGTTCTTC. It yields the protein CASSLAPAGVGNEQFF.

This clone has just a few counts. The chain employs TRBV12-5 and TRBJ1-2; D not certain. V was shortened by 3 bases and J by 4 bases, with 6 bases between the two germline ends. Germline loops: CDR1 LGHNT, CDR2 FRNRAP. The CDR3 has 12 residues. The CDR3 reads CASGFSGYGYTF. The CDR3, as DNA: TGTGCTAGTGGTTTCAGTGGCTATGGCTACACCTTC.

The chain has TRBV30 and TRBJ1-3; TRBD1 might be the D (6 bases). This CDR3 has 14 residues. Germline V gene sequence: CDR1 GTSNPN, CDR2 SVGIG (reference sequence). V lost 7 bases to trimming and J lost 4 bases, with 17 bases between them. The CDR3 loop is CASTGGPWGNTIYF. The DNA for the CDR3 is TGTGCCTCCACGGGGGGGCCGTGGGGAAACACCATATATTTT.

The chain employs TRBV27 and TRBJ2-7; D ambiguous. V was pared by 8 bases and J by 0 bases, with 8 bases between. This CDR3 has 12 residues. Germline values: CDR1 MNHEY, CDR2 SMNVEV (reference sequence). In nucleotides, the CDR3 is TGTGCCAGCGGTCTGAGCTCCTACGAGCAGTACTTC. Protein product: CASGLSSYEQYF.

This chain connects TRBV11-3 to TRBJ2-1; 9 bases line up with TRBD1. The germline V gene encodes CDR1 SGHNT and CDR2 YENEEA. The CDR3 is 15 residues long. V was clipped by 4 bases and J by 6 bases; unmatched bases: 7. The CDR3 here is CASSSGQGPFNEQFF. In DNA, the CDR3 is TGTGCCAGCAGCTCGGGACAGGGCCCCTTCAATGAGCAGTTCTTC.

The rearrangement links TRBV10-3 to TRBJ1-2; D is unresolved. This CDR3 is 14 amino acids long. The V gene lost 0 bases and the J gene lost 8 bases, with 13 bases spanning the gap. Germline assignment: CDR1 ENHRY and CDR2 SYGVKD. The CDR3 region has the DNA TGTGCCATCAGTGAGTCGTCACAGTGGAGGGGCTACACCTTC. Protein product: CAISESSQWRGYTF.

J is TRBJ2-1 and V is TRBV12-2; the table's TRBD1 call for D was not verified on the DNA. TRBV12-2 is tagged as a pseudogene. The CDR3 is 17 amino acids. In DNA form, the CDR3 reads TGTGCAAGTCGCTTAGATGATCTACAGGGGGATAGCAATGAGCAGTTCTTC. This codes for CASRLDDLQGDSNEQFF.

There are a few counts of this clone. V gene TRBV7-9 combines with J gene TRBJ2-7; 8 bases agree with TRBD1. This CDR3 is 16 amino acids long. Germline lookup yields CDR1 SEHNR and CDR2 FQNEAQ (reference sequence). The J segment lost 2 bases and the V segment lost 5 bases, leaving 11 bases of the junction unmatched. The CDR3 is CASSQDRGSGAYEQYF. For the CDR3, the DNA is TGTGCCAGCAGCCAAGACAGGGGAAGTGGGGCCTACGAGCAGTACTTC.

The chain links TRBV29-1 to TRBJ2-1, with a possible D match to TRBD1 (6 bases). V was shortened by 8 bases and J by 9 bases, with 14 bases between the two germline ends. The CDR3 is 11 amino acids. CDR1 is SQVTM and CDR2 is ANQGSEA in the germline V gene. For the CDR3, the DNA is TGCAGCCTCGGCTTAGGGGGTGAGCAGTTCTTC. Translating gives CSLGLGGEQFF.